These 18 T cell receptor beta chains were all obtained from the same sample, sequenced in a study of blood T cell repertoires in COVID-19. Assay used: immunoSEQ multiplex PCR; TCRdb lists only in-frame clones, some missing. The data hold roughly 300,000 clones, with roughly 90% observed a single time. Sequences were obtained from PBMCs or T cells enriched from blood (not recorded which). The receptors were sampled from a woman in her twenties or thirties who had recovered from COVID-19.

The chain uses TRBV7-2 and TRBJ1-4; 7 bases are a match to TRBD1. J was trimmed by 7 bases and V by 6 bases; bases with no gene match: 8. There are 14 residues in the CDR3. Germline CDR1 reads SGHTA; CDR2 reads FQGNSA. CDR3 nucleotides: TGTGCCAGCAGACCCGGGACAGCGCTTGAAAAACTGTTTTTT. Translating gives CASRPGTALEKLFF. Supplemented by reference TRBV7-2 and TRBJ1-4, the full variable domain reads GAGVSQSPSNKVTEKGKDVELRCDPISGHTALYWYRQSLGQGLEFLIYFQGNSAPDKSGLPSDRFSAERTGGSVSTLTIQRTQQEDSAVYLCASRPGTALEKLFFGSGTQLSVL.

This clone was seen just once. The J gene is TRBJ1-2, the V gene TRBV19; D unclear. There are 14 residues in the CDR3. Germline V lookup: CDR1 LNHDA, CDR2 SQIVND (reference sequence). V lost 3 bases, J lost 7 bases, and 15 bases lay in between. The chain's CDR3 is CASSMAAPTSGYTF. The CDR3 DNA is TGTGCCAGTAGTATGGCCGCCCCCACAAGTGGCTACACCTTC.

The genes are TRBV5-6 and TRBJ1-2; a weak D match, TRBD1 (6 bases). The V end lost 4 bases, the J end lost 1 base, and 11 bases lay between the germline ends. CDR3 length: 14 residues. Germline-derived CDR1 and CDR2 are SGHDT and YYEEEE. CDR3 coding DNA: TGTGCCAGCAGCCTCGCCAGGGGTAACTATGGCTACACCTTC. Its translation: CASSLARGNYGYTF.

The CDR3, as DNA: TGCGCCAGCAGCTTGGACGCCGGGACAGGAGTTGGGGAAGCTTTCTTT. Protein sequence: CASSLDAGTGVGEAFF. The rearrangement links TRBV5-1 to TRBJ1-1, with 8 bases lining up with TRBD1. This CDR3 comprises 16 residues. The germline gives CDR1 SGHRS, CDR2 YFSETQ. J gave up 8 bases and V 0 bases, and 12 bases lay outside the gene matches.

Notes on this clone: The junction shows a germline mismatch at one end, possibly a read error. In DNA form, the CDR3 reads TGCGCCAGCAGCCGTCGGGGAGGCTCCGACGAGCAGTACTTC. Its protein product is CASSRRGGSDEQYF. The chain couples TRBV5-1 to TRBJ2-7, with D maybe TRBD2 (6 bases). The CDR3 is made up of 14 amino acids. Germline V gene data show CDR1 as SGHRS and CDR2 as YFSETQ. The complete variable domain, with remaining parts taken from reference TRBV5-1 and TRBJ2-7, reads KAGVTQTPRYLIKTRGQQVTLSCSPISGHRSVSWYQQTPGQGLQFLFEYFSETQRNKGNFPGRFSGRQFSNSRSEMNVSTLELGDSALYLCASSRRGGSDEQYFGPGTRLTVT.

The V gene is TRBV30, the J gene TRBJ2-7; possibly TRBD1 for D (6 bases). The CDR3 extends over 12 amino acids. The ends were cut back, 1 base at V and 4 bases at J, with 8 bases in the middle. Per germline, CDR1 GTSNPN and CDR2 SVGIG (reference sequence). This chain's CDR3 is CAWSETGYEQYF. In DNA form, the CDR3 reads TGTGCCTGGAGTGAAACAGGGTACGAGCAGTACTTC.

This sequence joins TRBV19 and TRBJ1-5; 7 nucleotides agree with TRBD1. CDR3 size: 16 residues. The V gene end was trimmed by 4 bases and the J gene end by 0 bases; junction bases not matched to a gene: 6. The germline gives CDR1 LNHDA, CDR2 SQIVND (reference sequence). The CDR3 protein is CASSTGTVYSNQPQHF. The DNA of the CDR3 is TGTGCCAGTAGTACCGGGACAGTCTATAGCAATCAGCCCCAGCATTTT.

J is TRBJ2-3 and V is TRBV5-1; 11 nucleotides agree with TRBD2. This CDR3 is built from 14 residues. Germline loops: CDR1 SGHRS, CDR2 YFSETQ. The ends lost 2 bases at V and 4 bases at J; junction bases unmatched: 0. The CDR3, as DNA: TGCGCCAGCAGCTTTAGCGGGGGGGCAGATACGCAGTATTTT. It specifies CASSFSGGADTQYF. The full variable domain, in which reference TRBV5-1 and TRBJ2-3 provide the parts outside the CDR3, is KAGVTQTPRYLIKTRGQQVTLSCSPISGHRSVSWYQQTPGQGLQFLFEYFSETQRNKGNFPGRFSGRQFSNSRSEMNVSTLELGDSALYLCASSFSGGADTQYFGPGTRLTVL.

This clone appeared a few times. The chain links TRBV11-3 to TRBJ1-1, with D possibly TRBD1 on 5 matching bases. Germline V gives CDR1 SGHNT, CDR2 YENEEA. The CDR3 length is 14 residues. V was trimmed by 5 bases and J by 0 bases, leaving 10 bases between them. The DNA of the CDR3 is TGTGCCAGCAGCCCCGGGGGGGTGAACACTGAAGCTTTCTTT. Its translation is CASSPGGVNTEAFF.

The chain joins TRBV5-4 to TRBJ1-6, with a possible D match to TRBD1 (6 bases). This CDR3 comprises 14 residues. CDR1 is SGHNT and CDR2 is YYREEE in the germline V gene (reference sequence). V dropped 3 bases and J dropped 11 bases, with 15 bases sitting between them. CDR3 residues: CASSSDSLTAPLHF. CDR3 bases: TGTGCCAGCAGCTCGGACAGTTTAACGGCACCCCTCCACTTT. Together with reference TRBV5-4 and TRBJ1-6, the CDR3 gives the full variable domain: ETGVTQSPTHLIKTRGQQVTLRCSSQSGHNTVSWYQQALGQGPQFIFQYYREEENGRGNFPPRFSGLQFPNYSSELNVNALELDDSALYLCASSSDSLTAPLHFGNGTRLTVT.

The chain joins TRBV7-9 to TRBJ2-7; 9 bases are shared with TRBD2. The CDR3 covers 15 residues. V shed 2 bases, J shed 3 bases, and the junction held 5 bases outside the gene matches. CDR1 SEHNR and CDR2 FQNEAQ come from the germline V gene (reference sequence). The CDR3 sequence is CASSLMAGGSYEQYF. CDR3 in DNA: TGTGCCAGCAGCTTAATGGCGGGGGGGAGCTACGAGCAGTACTTC.

The chain joins TRBV27 to TRBJ1-1; D uncertain. The V gene lost 2 bases and the J gene lost 11 bases, with 15 bases spanning the gap. CDR3 length equals 13 residues. Germline CDR1 is MNHEY and CDR2 is SMNVEV (reference sequence). The CDR3 region has the DNA TGTGCCAGCAGTTTAGGGCCTCTCACCGACGCTTTCTTT. Translated: CASSLGPLTDAFF.

This chain links TRBV25-1 with TRBJ2-2; 10 nucleotides line up with TRBD1. Germline trimming cut 6 bases from V and 2 bases from J; bases unmatched to any gene: 3. The germline CDR1 and CDR2 sequences are MGHDK and SYGVNS. The CDR3 sequence is 15 residues long. CDR3 nucleotides: TGTGCCAGCAGAGGGACAGGGGAAAACACCGGGGAGCTGTTTTTT. Translated: CASRGTGENTGELFF.

This clone was counted once. The genes are TRBV7-9 and TRBJ2-7, with 10 nucleotides matching TRBD1. V was clipped by 2 bases and J by 7 bases; unmatched bases: 11. CDR3 size: 16 residues. The germline V gene has CDR1 SEHNR and CDR2 FQNEAQ (reference sequence). Here the CDR3 DNA reads TGTGCCAGCAGCTTAATTTCGGGACAGGGGAAATCGGAGCAGTACTTC. Translated: CASSLISGQGKSEQYF.

The chain recombines TRBV20-1 with TRBJ1-4, with a weak D call TRBD1 (5 bases). The germline gives CDR1 DFQATT, CDR2 SNEGSKA (reference sequence). With 5 bases removed from V and 16 bases from J, the gap between germline ends came to 17 bases. The CDR3 length is 11 residues. The DNA for the CDR3 is TGCAGTGCTCGGGGGGGAAATGTCTGGTTTTTT. Its protein product is CSARGGNVWFF.

V usage is TRBV9 and J usage is TRBJ1-3; D gene unclear. Germline V gene sequence: CDR1 SGDLS, CDR2 YYNGEE. The CDR3 loop spans 13 amino acids. V was shortened by 0 bases and J by 11 bases, with 12 bases between the two germline ends. The CDR3 sequence: CASSVEHTRAIYF. In nucleotides, the CDR3 is TGTGCCAGCAGCGTAGAGCATACCCGGGCCATATATTTT.

This chain connects TRBV6-1 to TRBJ1-4; D is possibly TRBD1 (5 bases). Germline V gene data show CDR1 as MNHNS and CDR2 as SASEGT. The CDR3 consists of 16 residues. V lost 3 bases, J lost 4 bases, and 15 bases lay in between. This CDR3 is CASSESMGGGNEKLFF. The CDR3 bases are TGTGCCAGCAGTGAGTCTATGGGGGGAGGTAATGAAAAACTGTTTTTT.

This chain uses TRBV5-4 with TRBJ1-2; 9 bases line up with TRBD1. J was trimmed by 7 bases and V by 4 bases; bases with no gene match: 8. Germline loops: CDR1 SGHNT, CDR2 YYREEE (reference sequence). CDR3 size: 14 residues. In DNA form, the CDR3 reads TGTGCCAGCAGCACTGGGACAGGGATTAGTGGCTACACCTTC. It encodes CASSTGTGISGYTF.